Sequencing of this TCR beta chain was carried out in a study of shared clonotypes between healthy human individuals. Details on this clone: What it binds is unknown.

About 30,000 T cell genomes, or around 180 ng DNA, went into the sorted-subset replicate PCRs. Per the original data handling: Filtering differed, since immunoSEQ gave only junction sequences and no quality scores. The protocol was immunoSEQ multiplex PCR, while the TCRdb copy is restricted to in-frame clones and leaves out a portion. V, J and clone size were drawn from that table, and D and trimming were deduced from the DNA. The table has roughly 650,000 clones, more than 95% seen once. Notes on the study in general: The generation probabilities recorded for non-shared clonotypes fell below those of clonotypes shared by all four donors.

CDR1 LNHDA and CDR2 SQIVND come from the germline V gene (reference sequence). V was cut by 5 bases and J by 0 bases, with 5 bases left in between. The CDR3 extends over 13 amino acids. Sequenced: naive CD4+ T cells sorted from blood. Subset described: CD45RA+ positively selected. The clonotype comes from a woman aged 25-40 years in good health. This chain uses TRBV19 with TRBJ2-1, with a possible D match to TRBD2 (5 bases). This chain's CDR3 is CASSDYSYNEQFF. CDR3 DNA sequence: TGTGCCAGTAGTGACTACTCCTACAATGAGCAGTTCTTC.